The next 12 T cell receptor beta chains were all read from a single sample in a study of T cell repertoires in cytomegalovirus infection. Using its own MiXCR run on the reads, TCRdb lists one record per CDR3 protein. The sample shows around 360,000 distinct CDR3 sequences, approximately 35% of them seen only once. Their antigens remain unidentified. The material sequenced was cultured PBMCs, taken from culture after CMV antigen stimulation. The receptors were gathered from a human donor in good health (CMV status not recorded). Some clones in this sample may be carry-over from other donors' samples.

This clonotype was counted only a few times. The chain couples TRBV7-4 to TRBJ2-1, with D maybe TRBD1 (6 bases). The CDR3 covers 16 residues. V lost 1 base and J 4 bases, leaving 14 bases between the germline ends. The germline V gene has CDR1 SGHVT and CDR2 SQSDAQ. The DNA of the CDR3 is TGTGCCAGCAGCTTAGTTGGCAGGGGACGTTACAATGAGCAGTTCTTC. Translating it yields CASSLVGRGRYNEQFF. Supplemented by reference TRBV7-4 and TRBJ2-1, the full variable domain reads GAGVSQSPRYKVAKRGRDVALRCDSISGHVTLYWYRQTLGQGSEVLTYSQSDAQRDKSGRPSGRFSAERPERSVSTLKIQRTEQGDSAVYLCASSLVGRGRYNEQFFGPGTRLTVL.

This clonotype was observed a handful of times. This sequence joins TRBV11-3 and TRBJ1-2; the match to TRBD1 covers 8 bases. The CDR3 length is 15 residues. Germline loops: CDR1 SGHNT, CDR2 YENEEA. V trimming: 4 bases; J trimming: 2 bases; junction bases outside the gene matches: 6. CDR3 loop: CASSSGQEHNYGYTF. CDR3 coding DNA: TGTGCCAGCAGCTCGGGACAGGAACACAACTATGGCTACACCTTC.

The genes are TRBV7-9 and TRBJ2-6; TRBD1 is a possible D gene (6 bases). The CDR3 length is 13 residues. Trimming cost V 10 bases and J 0 bases, with 7 bases left between them. Per the germline V gene, CDR1 is SEHNR and CDR2 is FQNEAQ (reference sequence). CDR3 amino acids: CAKGGSGANVLTF. For the CDR3, the DNA is TGTGCCAAAGGGGGCTCTGGGGCCAACGTCCTGACTTTC.

This clonotype was seen a few times. J is TRBJ2-7 and V is TRBV12-5; either TRBD1 or TRBD2 may supply D (5 bases each). This CDR3 has 12 residues. Trimming took 11 bases from V and 2 from J, leaving 13 bases between them. The germline gives CDR1 LGHNT, CDR2 FRNRAP. The CDR3 sequence: CACSRGAYEQYF. The CDR3 DNA follows: TGTGCTTGCTCCCGAGGGGCCTACGAGCAGTACTTC. Using reference TRBV12-5 and TRBJ2-7 for the parts outside the CDR3, the full variable domain is DARVTQTPRHKVTEMGQEVTMRCQPILGHNTVFWYRQTMMQGLELLAYFRNRAPLDDSGMPKDRFSAEMPDATLATLKIQPSEPRDSAVYFCACSRGAYEQYFGPGTRLTVT.

This clonotype appeared a few times. This chain connects TRBV5-8 to TRBJ1-5, with 7 bases matching TRBD1. V was pared by 4 bases and J by 7 bases, with 14 bases of the junction left unmatched. The length of the CDR3 is 16 residues. Germline-derived CDR1 and CDR2 are SGHTS and YDEGEE. DNA for the CDR3: TGTGCCAGCAGCCCTGATCCGGGACAGAGGGACCAGCCCCAGCATTTT. This sequence encodes CASSPDPGQRDQPQHF.

The gene calls are TRBV7-6 and TRBJ2-3; 8 bases fit TRBD1. The length of the CDR3 is 19 residues. V was pared by 1 base and J by 0 bases, with 12 bases of the junction left unmatched. Per germline, CDR1 SGHVS and CDR2 FNYEAQ. DNA for the CDR3: TGTGCCAGCAGCTTAGGGACAGGGAGACGGCCGGGGAGCACAGATACGCAGTATTTT. Its translation: CASSLGTGRRPGSTDTQYF.

This clonotype showed up just once. The CDR3 region is CASMDRASYEQYF. The CDR3 DNA reads TGCGCCAGCATGGATAGGGCTAGCTACGAGCAGTACTTC. This sequence joins TRBV10-2 and TRBJ2-7; D gene uncertain. This CDR3 spans 13 amino acids. Per the germline V gene, CDR1 is WSHSY and CDR2 is SAAADI. V lost 7 bases and J 3 bases, leaving 13 bases between the germline ends.

The genes are TRBV7-6 and TRBJ1-3; tentatively, D is TRBD1 (6 bases). The CDR3 extends over 18 amino acids. V was shortened by 5 bases and J by 1 base, with 21 bases between the two germline ends. CDR1 and CDR2 from the germline V gene are SGHVS and FNYEAQ. CDR3 sequence reads: CASSPGGPRKSSGNTIYF. The CDR3 DNA follows: TGTGCCAGCAGCCCGGGGGGGCCTCGGAAATCTTCTGGAAACACCATATATTTT.

This clonotype was detected many times. The chain carries TRBV7-2 and TRBJ2-2, with D unresolved. The CDR3 length is 14 residues. Trimming shortened V by 5 bases and J by 2 bases, and 9 bases separated the two germline ends. The V gene's germline CDR1 is SGHTA and CDR2 FQGNSA. The CDR3 nucleotides are TGTGCCAGCAGCACGAATTTAAACACCGGGGAGCTGTTTTTT. Translated: CASSTNLNTGELFF.

The V and J genes are TRBV4-3 and TRBJ1-2, with a weak D call TRBD1 (6 bases). This CDR3 has 13 residues. Germline V gene lookup returns CDR1 LGHNA and CDR2 YSLEER. Trimming removed 4 bases at V and 6 bases at J, with 12 bases between. CDR3 DNA sequence: TGCGCCAGCAGCCGGACAGATAAAAATGGCTACACCTTC. This codes for CASSRTDKNGYTF.

The chain has TRBV11-3 and TRBJ2-1; 10 bases fit TRBD2. The CDR3 is 15 residues long. Germline V CDR1 and CDR2: SGHNT, YENEEA. J lost 9 bases, V lost 5 bases, and 10 bases had no gene match. The CDR3 sequence is CASSPGASGSGEQFF. The CDR3 DNA follows: TGTGCCAGCAGCCCCGGGGCTAGCGGGAGCGGTGAGCAGTTCTTC.

This clonotype was observed a handful of times. The rearrangement joins TRBV29-1 to TRBJ1-5, with 7 bases lining up with TRBD1. In germline, CDR1 is SQVTM, CDR2 ANQGSEA. The CDR3 totals 12 residues. V lost 4 bases, J lost 6 bases, and 3 bases stayed unmatched. The CDR3 here is CSVGAGGQPQHF. Written as DNA, the CDR3 is TGCAGCGTTGGGGCAGGGGGTCAGCCCCAGCATTTT. Drawing the rest from reference TRBV29-1 and TRBJ1-5, the complete variable domain is SAVISQKPSRDICQRGTSLTIQCQVDSQVTMMFWYRQQPGQSLTLIATANQGSEATYESGFVIDKFPISRPNLTFSTLTVSNMSPEDSSIYLCSVGAGGQPQHFGDGTRLSIL.